This T cell receptor beta chain was documented in a study of a mutant IDH1 vaccine in newly diagnosed glioma. On the study more broadly: Treated patients had a mean age of around 40 years and an approximately 62% male, roughly 40% female split. Patients previously underwent radiotherapy, temozolomide, or both, and most underwent both.

CDR3 length: 15 residues. Germline V lookup: CDR1 SGDLS, CDR2 YYNGEE. The V end lost 4 bases, the J end lost 2 bases, and 13 bases lay between the germline ends. The time point was: baseline, week 1 (first vaccination visit). Treatment specified: pre-vaccination baseline after standard-of-care therapy. Donors had new IDH1-mutant astrocytomas of WHO grade 3 or 4 (ATRX-lost). Only in-frame clones appear in the TCRdb table, and some are missing; sequencing was by immunoSEQ multiplex PCR. The sample consists of tens of thousands of clones, roughly 80% of them appearing once. The chain recombines TRBV9 with TRBJ1-3, with D unresolved. The TCR sequence derives from a woman aged 40 to 50 with glioma. The sample in question was PBMCs, obtained from a glioma patient treated with radiotherapy, temozolomide or both. The CDR3 bases are TGTGCCAGCAGCTCTAGGAAGGACCCTGGAAACACCATATATTTT. This codes for CASSSRKDPGNTIYF.